The present TCR beta chain was sequenced within a study of neurological immune-mediated disorders. Study conclusions and caveats: The highest TCR clonal expansion occurred in HTLV-1-associated myelopathy; multiple sclerosis fell below healthy controls.

TCRdb ran MiXCR on the 5' RACE reads and lists one entry per CDR3 protein. The sample carries roughly 13,000 distinct CDR3 sequences, 10% recorded once. The V gene's germline CDR1 is SGHRS and CDR2 YFSETQ. V lost 3 bases and J lost 0; bases outside the gene matches: 6. The CDR3 sequence is 16 residues long. This clonotype was observed many times. The antigen is undetermined. Sample: PBMCs. The chain carries TRBV5-1 and TRBJ2-3; 8 bases match TRBD2. This receptor was identified in a woman in her forties in good health. The CDR3 DNA is TGCGCCAGCAGCTCGTCCGGGAGGGCTAGCACAGATACGCAGTATTTT. Protein sequence: CASSSSGRASTDTQYF.